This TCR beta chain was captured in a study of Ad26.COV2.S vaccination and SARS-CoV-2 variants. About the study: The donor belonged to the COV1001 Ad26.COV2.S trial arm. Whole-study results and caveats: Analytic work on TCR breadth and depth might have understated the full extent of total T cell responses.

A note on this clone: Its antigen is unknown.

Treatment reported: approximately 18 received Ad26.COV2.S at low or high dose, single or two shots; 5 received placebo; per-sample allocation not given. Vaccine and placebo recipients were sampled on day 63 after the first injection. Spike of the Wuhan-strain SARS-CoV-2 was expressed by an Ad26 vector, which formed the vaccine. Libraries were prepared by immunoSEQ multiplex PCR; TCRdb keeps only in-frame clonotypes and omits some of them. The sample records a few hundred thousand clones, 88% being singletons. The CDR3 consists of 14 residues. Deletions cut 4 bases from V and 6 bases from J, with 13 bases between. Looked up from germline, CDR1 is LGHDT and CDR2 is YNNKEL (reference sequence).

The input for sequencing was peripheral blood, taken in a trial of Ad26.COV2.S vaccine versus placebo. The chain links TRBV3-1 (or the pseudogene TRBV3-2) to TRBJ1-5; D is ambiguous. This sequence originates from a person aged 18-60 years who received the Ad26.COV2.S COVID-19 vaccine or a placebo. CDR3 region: CASSPTRVPQPQHF. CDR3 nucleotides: TGTGCCAGCAGCCCCACCCGGGTCCCTCAGCCCCAGCATTTT.